The sample holds a few counts of the clone carrying this TCR beta chain. TCRdb re-called the 5' RACE reads through MiXCR, storing one row per CDR3 protein. In the table there are just under 65,000 distinct CDR3 sequences, about 11% of which are singletons. V dropped 6 bases and J dropped 4; count of bases not matched to a gene: 3. CDR3 length: 13 amino acids. Germline assignment: CDR1 MNHNS and CDR2 SASEGT. The entry originates in a study of early T cells in non-severe SARS-CoV-2 infection. The clonotype was recovered from an adult who was a healthcare worker with PCR-confirmed SARS-CoV-2 infection or an uninfected control (not recorded which). The rearrangement links TRBV6-1 to TRBJ1-2; 9 bases align to TRBD1. The specimen was whole blood, collected at baseline. The CDR3 DNA sequence: TGTGCCAGCAGAGGACAGGGGAGCTATGGCTACACCTTC. Amino acids: CASRGQGSYGYTF.